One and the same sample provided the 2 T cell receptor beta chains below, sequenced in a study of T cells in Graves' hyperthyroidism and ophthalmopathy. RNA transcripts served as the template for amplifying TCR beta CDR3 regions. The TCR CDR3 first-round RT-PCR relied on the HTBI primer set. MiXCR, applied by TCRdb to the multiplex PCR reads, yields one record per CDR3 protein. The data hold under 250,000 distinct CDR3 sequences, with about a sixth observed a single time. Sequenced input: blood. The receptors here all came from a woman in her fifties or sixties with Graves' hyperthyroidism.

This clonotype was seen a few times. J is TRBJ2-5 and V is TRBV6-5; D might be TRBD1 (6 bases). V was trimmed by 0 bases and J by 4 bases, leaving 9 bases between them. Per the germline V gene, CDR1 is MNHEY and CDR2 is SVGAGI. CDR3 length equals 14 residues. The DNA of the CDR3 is TGTGCCAGCAGTTACTCAAGGGGGTCAGAGACCCAGTACTTC. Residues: CASSYSRGSETQYF.

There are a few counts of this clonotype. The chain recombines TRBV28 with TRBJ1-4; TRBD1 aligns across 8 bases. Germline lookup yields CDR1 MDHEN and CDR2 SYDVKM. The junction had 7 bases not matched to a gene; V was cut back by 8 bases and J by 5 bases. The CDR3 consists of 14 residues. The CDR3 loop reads CASLTTGGNEKLFF. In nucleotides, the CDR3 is TGTGCCAGCCTTACAACAGGGGGGAATGAAAAACTGTTTTTT.